This note documents a single T cell receptor beta chain sequence. Its antigen is undetermined. Distinct nucleotide sequences in the sample also encode this CDR3. V dropped 2 bases and J dropped 1; count of bases not matched to a gene: 1. This CDR3 has 16 amino acids. In germline, CDR1 is SGDLS, CDR2 YYNGEE. This sample is drawn from a study of shared clonotypes between healthy human individuals. Study-wide results and caveats: In this cohort, only blood was sampled, and tissue repertoires likely differ.

The donor population consisted of healthy HIV-negative adults with no recent acute infections or vaccinations. Repertoires were generated with immunoSEQ multiplex PCR, while TCRdb's copy carries only in-frame clones and drops some. Of about 490,000 clones listed, around 73% are singletons. The sequenced material came from PBMCs. The V call is TRBV9, the J call TRBJ2-2; TRBD2 matches at 11 bases. This TCR derives from a woman aged 40 to 50 in good health. Some clones in this sample may be carry-over from other donors' samples. The CDR3 bases are TGTGCCAGCAGCGTCGGGACTAGCGGGAACACCGGGGAGCTGTTTTTT. Amino acids: CASSVGTSGNTGELFF.